These 11 T cell receptor beta chains originate from one sample sequenced in a study of blood T cell repertoires in COVID-19. Sequenced by immunoSEQ multiplex PCR; TCRdb stores in-frame clones only, minus some. The table records 64,000 or so clones, about 86% of them present only once. The specimen sequenced was peripheral blood. These receptors originate from a man aged 40-49 years with acute or convalescent COVID-19.

This clone is a singleton in its sample. The chain carries TRBV7-3 and TRBJ2-2; TRBD2 is a possible D gene (5 bases). Germline CDR1 is SGHTA and CDR2 is FQGTGA. The CDR3 contains 15 residues. Trimming removed 2 bases at V and 6 bases at J, with 13 bases between. The CDR3 nucleotides read TGTGCCAGCAGCTTAGGATCGGAGGTCCCCGGGGAGCTGTTTTTT. Translation: CASSLGSEVPGELFF.

This clone appeared once. The gene calls are TRBV6-6 and TRBJ2-7; D is perhaps TRBD1 (5 bases). Germline assignment: CDR1 MNHNY and CDR2 SVGAGI (reference sequence). CDR3 length: 15 residues. V shed 4 bases and J shed 0 bases, with 13 bases lying between them. The chain's CDR3 is CASSSFDRSSYEQYF. CDR3 DNA sequence: TGTGCCAGCAGTTCCTTCGACAGAAGCTCCTACGAGCAGTACTTC.

This chain uses TRBV12-3 or TRBV12-4 with TRBJ1-5, with a weak D call TRBD1 (6 bases). The ends were cut back, 6 bases at V and 7 bases at J, with 10 bases in the middle. The CDR3 extends over 12 amino acids. The DNA for the CDR3 is TGTGCCAGCAGACAGGGAAAACAGCCCCAGCATTTT. This encodes CASRQGKQPQHF.

This chain links TRBV14 with TRBJ2-2, with 9 bases fitting TRBD2. Germline V gene data show CDR1 as SGHDN and CDR2 as FVKESK. Trimming at V came to 0 bases and at J to 1 base, leaving 9 bases not matched to a gene. This CDR3 region has 19 residues. The CDR3, as DNA: TGTGCCAGCAGCCAAGATCTAGGACTAGCGAGGAAGAACACCGGGGAGCTGTTTTTT. It specifies CASSQDLGLARKNTGELFF.

The chain uses TRBV27 and TRBJ2-5; D uncertain. There are 14 residues in the CDR3. The V end lost 6 bases, the J end lost 0 bases, and 11 bases lay between the germline ends. Germline CDR1 reads MNHEY; CDR2 reads SMNVEV (reference sequence). This chain's CDR3 is CASRGLGDQETQYF. As DNA, the CDR3 is TGTGCCAGCAGAGGCTTAGGAGACCAAGAGACCCAGTACTTC.

The rearrangement uses TRBV15 and TRBJ2-3; D unresolved. Germline CDR1 is LNHNV and CDR2 is YYDKDF (reference sequence). CDR3 length: 17 residues. V lost 0 bases to trimming and J lost 1 base, with 14 bases between them. CDR3 DNA sequence: TGTGCCACCAGCAGAGAAATCGGGTCACTCCGCACAGATACGCAGTATTTT. Translation: CATSREIGSLRTDTQYF.

The rearrangement joins TRBV28 to TRBJ1-5; D is ambiguous. Per germline, CDR1 MDHEN and CDR2 SYDVKM. Between the trimmed V and J ends, which lost 10 bases and 9 bases, there was a span of 19 bases. CDR3 size: 13 residues. CDR3 region: CATAQRGTGPQHF. The CDR3 region has the DNA TGTGCCACCGCCCAACGGGGAACCGGGCCCCAGCATTTT.

The V gene is TRBV10-3, the J gene TRBJ2-7; 7 nucleotides agree with TRBD1. This CDR3 region has 12 residues. Germline V gene lookup returns CDR1 ENHRY and CDR2 SYGVKD. Unmatched junction bases numbered 5, after V lost 3 bases and J lost 9 bases. In nucleotides, the CDR3 is TGTGCCATCAGTGAAGGACAGGTCGCGCAGTACTTC. Translated, it gives CAISEGQVAQYF.

The chain uses TRBV19 and TRBJ2-5; D possibly corresponds to TRBD2 (7 bases). Trimming took 3 bases from V and 1 from J, leaving 18 bases between them. This CDR3 is 17 amino acids long. CDR1 LNHDA and CDR2 SQIVND come from the germline V gene (reference sequence). DNA of the CDR3: TGTGCCAGTAGTATGAGAGGATGGGGGGGGGCCCAAGAGACCCAGTACTTC. Translated: CASSMRGWGGAQETQYF.

The J gene is TRBJ2-7, the V gene TRBV6-1, with 7 bases matching TRBD2. J lost 2 bases, V lost 4 bases, and 11 bases had no gene match. In germline, CDR1 is MNHNS, CDR2 SASEGT. The length of the CDR3 is 16 residues. This chain's CDR3 is CASSVKGGGEPYEQYF. The DNA of the CDR3 is TGTGCCAGCAGTGTTAAAGGCGGGGGAGAGCCCTACGAGCAGTACTTC.

V and J are TRBV30 and TRBJ1-3; maybe TRBD1 (5 bases). This CDR3 contains 14 residues. Trimming stripped 2 bases from V and 0 bases from J, with 8 bases between. Germline V gives CDR1 GTSNPN, CDR2 SVGIG (reference sequence). The CDR3 loop reads CAWSTGGSGNTIYF. DNA of the CDR3: TGTGCCTGGAGTACGGGGGGCTCTGGAAACACCATATATTTT.